The 21 T cell receptor beta chains given below trace back to one sample, sequenced in a study of beta chain features in type 1 diabetes. Whole-study findings and limits: Moderate but significant shortening of TCRB CDR3s was recorded in all four CD4+ subsets from Type 1 diabetes patients.

The whole isolated RNA underwent reverse transcription, so sequencing captured expressed TCRB transcripts. The table came from immunoSEQ multiplex PCR; TCRdb's copy has only in-frame clones and leaves some out. Of some 330,000 clones in the sample, 10% to 15% were seen once. Their antigens are not known. The sample consisted of naive CD4+ T cells from blood. These receptors all stem from a woman younger than 30 with type 1 diabetes.

This rearrangement joins TRBV30 to TRBJ2-5; D is possibly TRBD2 (5 bases). Trimming took off 7 bases at V and 5 bases at J, with 17 bases between the two ends. This CDR3 spans 13 amino acids. Germline V gives CDR1 GTSNPN, CDR2 SVGIG (reference sequence). This CDR3 reads CASRWRPRETQYF. The CDR3 DNA reads TGTGCCTCCCGGTGGAGGCCGAGGGAGACCCAGTACTTC.

The chain combines TRBV27 with TRBJ2-7, with 7 bases identical to TRBD1. Germline CDR1 reads MNHEY; CDR2 reads SMNVEV (reference sequence). The CDR3 length is 12 residues. The V and J ends lost 2 bases and 6 bases, in that order; junction bases with no gene match: 1. The CDR3 sequence is CASSLNRGEQYF. The CDR3 DNA reads as TGTGCCAGCAGTTTAAACAGGGGCGAGCAGTACTTC.

The chain carries TRBV2 and TRBJ1-5; TRBD1 is a possible D gene (5 bases). CDR1 SNHLY and CDR2 FYNNEI come from the germline V gene. The V end lost 11 bases, the J end lost 1 base, and 12 bases lay between the germline ends. CDR3 size: 13 residues. The CDR3 DNA sequence: TGTGCCGGGGGACGGGAGAGCAATCAGCCCCAGCATTTT. It is translated as CAGGRESNQPQHF. The variable domain in full, completed from reference TRBV2 and TRBJ1-5, reads EPEVTQTPSHQVTQMGQEVILRCVPISNHLYFYWYRQILGQKVEFLVSFYNNEISEKSEIFDDQFSVERPDGSNFTLKIRSTKLEDSAMYFCAGGRESNQPQHFGDGTRLSIL.

In its sample, this clone was seen a few times. The rearrangement links TRBV30 to TRBJ1-2, with 7 bases matching TRBD1. The CDR3 length is 13 residues. CDR1 and CDR2 from the germline V gene are GTSNPN and SVGIG (reference sequence). V lost 5 bases, J lost 8 bases, and 11 bases stayed unmatched. The CDR3 loop is CAWGRQGGDGYTF. In DNA, the CDR3 is TGTGCCTGGGGGCGACAGGGTGGGGACGGCTACACCTTC.

This clone has a handful of counts. The genes are TRBV4-1 and TRBJ1-1, with TRBD1 matching over 7 bases. The CDR3 sequence is 14 residues long. Germline V gene lookup returns CDR1 MGHRA and CDR2 YSYEKL. V shed 2 bases and J 3 bases; nucleotides not matched to a gene: 3. CDR3 loop: CASSQLQGYTEAFF. DNA of the CDR3: TGCGCCAGCAGCCAATTACAGGGGTACACTGAAGCTTTCTTT.

This CDR3 is CASRTGITSYEQYF. Here the CDR3 DNA reads TGTGCCAGTAGAACAGGGATAACGTCCTACGAGCAGTACTTC. The rearrangement joins TRBV19 to TRBJ2-7, with D possibly being TRBD1 (6 bases). V was pared by 6 bases and J by 1 base, with 13 bases between. Germline CDR1 LNHDA, CDR2 SQIVND (reference sequence). The CDR3 extends over 14 amino acids.

This clone was counted only a few times. This sequence joins TRBV23-1 and TRBJ1-5; 7 nucleotides agree with TRBD1. TRBV23-1 has ORF status, its function being uncertain. The CDR3 runs 14 residues. V lost 7 bases to trimming and J lost 5 bases; unmatched junction nucleotides: 8. The CDR3 is CASTTDRVDQPQHF. Here the CDR3 DNA reads TGCGCCAGCACCACCGACAGGGTTGATCAGCCCCAGCATTTT.

This clone was detected a few times. The chain carries TRBV19 and TRBJ2-7; 9 nucleotides agree with TRBD1. The CDR3 consists of 15 residues. Germline CDR1 LNHDA, CDR2 SQIVND (reference sequence). Trimming at V came to 6 bases and at J to 1 base, leaving 7 bases not matched to a gene. As DNA, the CDR3 is TGTGCCAGTAGCCATCCGGGACAGGGTTCCTACGAGCAGTACTTC. Protein sequence: CASSHPGQGSYEQYF. Full variable domain (outside the CDR3, taken from reference TRBV19 and TRBJ2-7): DGGITQSPKYLFRKEGQNVTLSCEQNLNHDAMYWYRQDPGQGLRLIYYSQIVNDFQKGDIAEGYSVSREKKESFPLTVTSAQKNPTAFYLCASSHPGQGSYEQYFGPGTRLTVT.

This clone occurred a few times. The rearrangement links TRBV5-1 to TRBJ2-6, with D maybe TRBD1 (6 bases). V was pared by 5 bases and J by 4 bases, with 22 bases between. The germline gives CDR1 SGHRS, CDR2 YFSETQ. This CDR3 contains 18 residues. Here the CDR3 reads CASRIRDTLRSGANVLTF. As DNA, the CDR3 is TGCGCCAGCAGGATAAGGGACACCCTCCGTTCCGGGGCCAACGTCCTGACTTTC.

This clone was recorded a few times. The rearrangement joins TRBV7-8 to TRBJ2-1; D gene ambiguous. Trimming stripped 2 bases from V and 3 bases from J, with 14 bases between. CDR3 size: 16 residues. Germline V gene sequence: CDR1 SGHVS, CDR2 FQNEAQ. CDR3 nucleotides: TGTGCCAGCAGCTTATATCGACTTAATATCTACAATGAGCAGTTCTTC. It yields the protein CASSLYRLNIYNEQFF.

This sequence joins TRBV6-5 and TRBJ2-4; weak D call: TRBD1 (6 bases). CDR1 and CDR2 from the germline V gene are MNHEY and SVGAGI. The CDR3 loop spans 13 amino acids. Trimming pared 6 bases from V and 8 bases from J, leaving 14 bases between. The CDR3 here is CASSHRVRDIQYF. For the CDR3, the DNA is TGTGCCAGCAGCCACAGGGTTCGGGACATTCAGTACTTC.

The chain has TRBV28 and TRBJ2-7, with TRBD1 as a possible D gene (6 bases). Trimming shortened V by 2 bases and J by 7 bases, and 15 bases separated the two germline ends. The CDR3 has 14 residues. Germline V gives CDR1 MDHEN, CDR2 SYDVKM. The DNA of the CDR3 is TGTGCCAGCAGTTTAATACAGGGAGTGAGGGAGCAGTACTTC. The encoded protein is CASSLIQGVREQYF.

This clone came up once. V is TRBV6-5 and J is TRBJ2-1; 7 bases line up with TRBD2. Trimming at V came to 4 bases and at J to 0 bases, leaving 3 bases not matched to a gene. CDR3 length equals 15 residues. Germline CDR1 and CDR2: MNHEY and SVGAGI. CDR3 in amino acids: CASSFLAASYNEQFF. The CDR3, as DNA: TGTGCCAGCAGTTTTCTAGCGGCCTCCTACAATGAGCAGTTCTTC.

The chain uses TRBV7-3 and TRBJ2-1, with 13 positions matching TRBD2. CDR3 size: 17 residues. Germline loops: CDR1 SGHTA, CDR2 FQGTGA. V lost 3 bases to trimming and J lost 6 bases; unmatched junction nucleotides: 8. The DNA of the CDR3 is TGTGCCAGCAGCTTGGCCCGGACTAGCGGGAGAGGCAATGAGCAGTTCTTC. Encoded protein: CASSLARTSGRGNEQFF.

In this sample, this clone turned up a few times. The chain links TRBV5-4 to TRBJ1-2; a possible D gene is TRBD1 (6 bases). Trimming shortened V by 0 bases and J by 8 bases, and 11 bases separated the two germline ends. This CDR3 has 13 amino acids. Germline V gene data show CDR1 as SGHNT and CDR2 as YYREEE (reference sequence). The CDR3 loop reads CASSLAGVGGYTF. CDR3 DNA sequence: TGTGCCAGCAGCTTGGCAGGGGTGGGCGGCTACACCTTC.

This clone occurred a few times. The gene calls are TRBV7-2 and TRBJ2-3; 8 positions match TRBD2. This CDR3 is 15 amino acids long. V dropped 5 bases and J dropped 6; count of bases not matched to a gene: 10. The germline gives CDR1 SGHTA, CDR2 FQGNSA. The CDR3 here is CASSSGRGVKDTQYF. DNA for the CDR3: TGTGCCAGCAGCAGCGGGCGGGGGGTCAAGGATACGCAGTATTTT.

This clone was detected only a few times. J is TRBJ1-1 and V is TRBV5-1, with D unresolved. Trimming stripped 7 bases from V and 1 base from J, with 11 bases between. The V gene's germline CDR1 is SGHRS and CDR2 YFSETQ. This CDR3 contains 13 residues. CDR3 amino acids: CASLGAENTEAFF. In nucleotides, the CDR3 is TGCGCCAGCCTCGGAGCGGAGAACACTGAAGCTTTCTTT.

The rearrangement links TRBV7-2 to TRBJ2-5; 10 nucleotides match TRBD2. This CDR3 contains 18 residues. With V trimmed by 1 base and J by 5 bases, 13 bases remained unmatched. Germline V lookup: CDR1 SGHTA, CDR2 FQGNSA. The CDR3 loop is CASSLGSKAGGPRETQYF. The CDR3 DNA reads TGTGCCAGCAGCTTAGGCTCAAAAGCGGGGGGGCCTCGGGAGACCCAGTACTTC.

In this sample, this clone turned up a few times. The rearrangement links TRBV23-1 to TRBJ2-7; no clear D. TRBV23-1 is assigned to the ORF class and has an uncertain function. The CDR3 is 14 residues long. V was clipped by 1 base and J by 3 bases, with 10 bases between them. CDR3 DNA: TGCGCCAGCAGTCAATTTCTCAGGCTCTACGAGCAGTACTTC. This sequence encodes CASSQFLRLYEQYF.

This chain links TRBV27 with TRBJ2-7; D not resolved. Germline V gene sequence: CDR1 MNHEY, CDR2 SMNVEV (reference sequence). This CDR3 has 12 amino acids. Trimming left V 10 bases short and J 0 bases short, with 10 bases between. The CDR3 sequence: CATPGASYEQYF. CDR3 DNA sequence: TGTGCCACCCCCGGAGCCTCCTACGAGCAGTACTTC.

The chain couples TRBV6-6 to TRBJ1-1; D gene unclear. Germline V gives CDR1 MNHNY, CDR2 SVGAGI (reference sequence). V lost 6 bases to trimming and J lost 4 bases, with 6 bases between them. The CDR3 consists of 11 residues. The CDR3 region has the DNA TGTGCCAGCAGGGCGGCCACTGAAGCTTTCTTT. Protein: CASRAATEAFF.